These T cell receptor beta chains were read from a single sample in a study of shared clonotypes between healthy human individuals. Using immunoSEQ multiplex PCR, the repertoire was profiled, and TCRdb retains in-frame clones only, with some absent. The profile shows under 2,500,000 clones, approximately 94% of them singletons. Material for sequencing was naive CD4+ T cells sorted from blood. The receptors derive from a man younger than 35 in good health. Both conserved end residues are part of each CDR3. D genes are given only for firm matches. Expanded clones get a size class; other rows say once, few or many, or leave the size out.

TRBV25-1,TRBJ2-7,NA,TRBD2,CASSEAGVNEQYF,TGTGCCAGCAGTGAAGCGGGAGTAAACGAGCAGTACTTC
TRBV5-1,TRBJ2-5,NA,TRBD2,CASSLLAGGPQETQYF,TGCGCCAGCAGCTTGCTCGCGGGGGGGCCTCAAGAGACCCAGTACTTC
TRBV11-2,TRBJ2-3,NA,TRBD2,CASSLIGLAGGDTQYF,TGTGCCAGCAGCTTAATTGGGCTAGCGGGGGGAGATACGCAGTATTTT
TRBV6-5,TRBJ1-2,NA,NA,CASSYGTNYGYTF,TGTGCCAGCAGTTACGGGACGAACTATGGCTACACCTTC
TRBV7-9,TRBJ2-2,NA,TRBD2,CASSRKVGGNQTGELFF,TGTGCCAGCAGCCGCAAGGTGGGGGGGAACCAAACCGGGGAGCTGTTTTTT
TRBV5-1,TRBJ2-1,NA,NA,CASSPGAGSVNEQFF,TGCGCCAGCAGCCCGGGGGCAGGGTCCGTCAATGAGCAGTTCTTC
TRBV10-3,TRBJ2-1,NA,NA,CAISESVGSGEQFF,TGTGCCATCAGTGAGTCTGTGGGAAGCGGTGAGCAGTTCTTC
TRBV7-2,TRBJ2-3,once,NA,CASSLATVTDTQYF,TGTGCCAGCAGCTTAGCGACAGTGACAGATACGCAGTATTTT
TRBV30,TRBJ2-5,NA,TRBD2,CAWNAGGRLGETQYF,TGTGCCTGGAACGCGGGAGGGCGTTTGGGAGAGACCCAGTACTTC
TRBV9,TRBJ1-1,NA,NA,CASSEVRGEAFF,TGTGCCAGCAGCGAGGTCCGGGGCGAAGCTTTCTTT
TRBV9,TRBJ2-7,NA,TRBD1,CASSVGGTGAYEQYF,TGTGCCAGCAGCGTCGGCGGGACAGGGGCCTACGAGCAGTACTTC
TRBV10-3,TRBJ1-1,NA,TRBD1,CAISESSTGAEAFF,TGTGCCATCAGTGAGTCTAGCACAGGGGCTGAAGCTTTCTTT
TRBV4-1,TRBJ1-4,NA,TRBD1,CASSRRAPGGTNEKLFF,TGCGCCAGCAGCCGCCGCGCCCCAGGGGGGACAAATGAAAAACTGTTTTTT
TRBV28,TRBJ2-4,NA,NA,CASSLGGSKNIQYF,TGTGCCAGCAGTTTAGGGGGGTCCAAAAACATTCAGTACTTC
TRBV29-1,TRBJ2-3,NA,NA,CSVGLGTDTQYF,TGCAGCGTTGGACTAGGGACAGATACGCAGTATTTT
TRBV6-5,TRBJ1-6,few,TRBD1,CASSYSFGQDNSPLHF,TGTGCCAGCAGTTACTCGTTTGGACAGGATAATTCACCCCTCCACTTT
TRBV7-9,TRBJ1-5,NA,NA,CASSLGGQPQHF,TGTGCCAGCAGCTTGGGTGGTCAGCCCCAGCATTTT
TRBV29-1,TRBJ1-5,NA,NA,CSVKGSGFDQPQHF,TGCAGCGTCAAAGGGTCAGGGTTTGATCAGCCCCAGCATTTT
TRBV6-5,TRBJ2-1,NA,NA,CASSPGSDEQFF,TGTGCCAGCAGCCCAGGTAGCGATGAGCAGTTCTTC
TRBV2,TRBJ2-5,NA,NA,CASIGGRSETQYF,TGTGCCAGCATTGGGGGGAGGTCGGAGACCCAGTACTTC
TRBV12-5,TRBJ2-3,NA,NA,CASGLFLNTQYF,TGTGCTAGTGGTTTGTTTTTAAATACGCAGTATTTT
TRBV6-1,TRBJ2-7,NA,NA,CASSELSLGKQYF,TGTGCCAGCAGTGAACTATCCCTGGGCAAGCAGTACTTC
TRBV6-6,TRBJ2-2,NA,NA,CASSYKYRGNTGELFF,TGTGCCAGCAGTTACAAATACCGAGGGAACACCGGGGAGCTGTTTTTT
TRBV2,TRBJ1-2,NA,TRBD1,CASRVTGESNYGYTF,TGTGCCAGCAGAGTCACAGGGGAGTCTAACTATGGCTACACCTTC
TRBV29-1,TRBJ2-1,NA,NA,CSSQSQPLGAGNEQFF,TGCAGCTCCCAATCCCAGCCCCTCGGGGCCGGCAATGAGCAGTTCTTC
TRBV4-1,TRBJ2-5,few,NA,CASSQDLETQYF,TGCGCCAGCAGCCAAGATCTGGAGACCCAGTACTTC
TRBV4-3,TRBJ2-3,NA,TRBD1,CASSQEIGTGVSLTDTQYF,TGCGCCAGCAGCCAAGAGATTGGGACAGGGGTCTCTCTCACAGATACGCAGTATTTT
TRBV5-5,TRBJ2-2,NA,NA,CASSLASGANTGELFF,TGTGCCAGCAGCTTAGCCAGCGGAGCGAACACCGGGGAGCTGTTTTTT
TRBV21-1,TRBJ2-2,NA,NA,CASSLGETRPNTGELFF,TGTGCCAGCAGCCTAGGGGAGACACGACCGAACACCGGGGAGCTGTTTTTT
TRBV4-1,TRBJ2-2,NA,TRBD2,CASSQRTSGGTNTGELFF,TGCGCCAGCAGCCAACGGACTAGCGGGGGAACGAACACCGGGGAGCTGTTTTTT
TRBV29-1,TRBJ1-2,NA,NA,CSVELGYTF,TGCAGCGTTGAACTTGGCTACACCTTC
TRBV10-3,TRBJ1-3,NA,NA,CAISESPGRISGNTIYF,TGTGCCATCAGTGAGTCGCCGGGACGGATCTCTGGAAACACCATATATTTT
TRBV19,TRBJ1-6,NA,NA,CASSIEGRGYPPLHF,TGTGCCAGTAGTATAGAAGGACGAGGATATCCACCCCTCCACTTT